Described below is a single T cell receptor (beta chain) sequence and its context. What it binds is unknown. This record comes from a study of shared clonotypes between healthy human individuals. Study outcomes and limitations: Generally, estimated richness proved larger in naive subsets than it did in memory subsets.

Germline V gives CDR1 MGHDK, CDR2 SYGVNS. CDR3 length: 18 amino acids. J lost 2 bases, V lost 3 bases, and 9 bases had no gene match. CD45RO negativity and positive selection for CCR7 defined naive CD8 cells, a population that excluded terminally differentiated effector memory CD45RA+ cells. Investigators spread the genomic DNA of each subset evenly over several immunoSEQ plates. Some 30,000 T cell genomes (approximately 180 ng DNA) went into each sorted-subset replicate. Profiled with immunoSEQ multiplex PCR; TCRdb holds only in-frame clones, not every one. Of 1.5 million to 2.5 million clones listed, just under 95% are singletons.

The sample was naive CD8+ T cells sorted from blood. The clonotype was recovered from a man between 18 and 29 years old in good health. The chain recombines TRBV25-1 with TRBJ2-6, with TRBD1 matching 8 bases. The CDR3 DNA follows: TGTGCCAGCAGTGACCAGGGGGCGATATCTCCTGGGGCCAACGTCCTGACTTTC. Protein sequence: CASSDQGAISPGANVLTF.